A selection of T cell receptor beta chains follows, all from one sample in a study of T cells in Graves' hyperthyroidism and ophthalmopathy. TCRdb redid the calling of the multiplex PCR reads with MiXCR, one entry per CDR3 protein. This table has a few hundred thousand distinct CDR3 sequences, under 20% appearing once. Sequences were obtained from blood. These receptors all come from a man aged 18 to 35 with Graves' ophthalmopathy. CDR3s include the opening cysteine and the closing phenylalanine or tryptophan. D genes are given only for firm matches. Not all rows give a size; the values are once, few, many and, for expanded clones, a class.

J gene: TRBJ2-7
clone size: few
V gene: TRBV6-1
D gene: TRBD1
CDR3 protein: CASSSTGTGPYEQYF
CDR3 DNA: TGTGCCAGCAGTTCCACCGGGACAGGGCCCTACGAGCAGTACTTC

J gene: TRBJ2-7
clone size: -
V gene: TRBV29-1
D gene: -
CDR3 protein: CSAQHTGNYEQYF
CDR3 DNA: TGCAGCGCTCAGCATACGGGCAACTACGAGCAGTACTTC

J gene: TRBJ2-3
clone size: -
V gene: TRBV5-1
D gene: TRBD2
CDR3 protein: CASSRDSSGGRYTQYF
CDR3 DNA: TGTGCCAGCAGTCGGGACTCTAGCGGGGGGCGGTATACGCAGTATTTT

J gene: TRBJ1-1
clone size: few
V gene: TRBV29-1
D gene: TRBD1
CDR3 protein: CSFQGARVTEAFF
CDR3 DNA: TGCAGTTTCCAGGGGGCTAGGGTCACTGAAGCTTTCTTT

J gene: TRBJ2-6
clone size: -
V gene: TRBV10-3
D gene: TRBD2
CDR3 protein: CAVPGGEQRSGANVLTF
CDR3 DNA: TGTGCCGTACCTGGGGGGGAACAACGCTCTGGGGCCAACGTCCTGACTTTC

J gene: TRBJ2-5
clone size: few
V gene: TRBV9
D gene: -
CDR3 protein: CASSVEGVGYQETQYF
CDR3 DNA: TGTGCCAGCAGCGTAGAGGGGGTGGGTTACCAAGAGACCCAGTACTTC

J gene: TRBJ1-2
clone size: many
V gene: TRBV6-1
D gene: -
CDR3 protein: CASSEATAQGDYGYTF
CDR3 DNA: TGTGCCAGCAGTGAAGCCACCGCCCAGGGTGACTATGGCTACACCTTC

J gene: TRBJ2-7
clone size: many
V gene: TRBV20-1
D gene: TRBD2
CDR3 protein: CSARGGYEQYF
CDR3 DNA: TGCAGTGCGCGGGGAGGGTACGAGCAGTACTTC

J gene: TRBJ2-7
clone size: -
V gene: TRBV19
D gene: -
CDR3 protein: CASSRGLEQYF
CDR3 DNA: TGTGCCAGTAGTCGGGGATTGGAGCAGTACTTC

J gene: TRBJ1-6
clone size: many
V gene: TRBV20-1
D gene: TRBD1
CDR3 protein: CSAQDRVSPLHF
CDR3 DNA: TGCAGTGCCCAGGACAGGGTTTCACCCCTCCACTTT

J gene: TRBJ1-5
clone size: many
V gene: TRBV7-8
D gene: TRBD1
CDR3 protein: CASSLGGGQGGHQPQHF
CDR3 DNA: TGTGCCAGCAGCTTGGGGGGGGGACAGGGGGGTCATCAGCCCCAGCATTTT

J gene: TRBJ1-3
clone size: -
V gene: TRBV5-5
D gene: -
CDR3 protein: CASSLETNLGNTIYF
CDR3 DNA: TGTGCCAGCAGCTTGGAAACCAACCTTGGAAACACCATATATTTT

J gene: TRBJ2-4
clone size: -
V gene: TRBV6-1
D gene: -
CDR3 protein: CASSDPGAENIQYF
CDR3 DNA: TGTGCCAGCAGTGACCCAGGGGCGGAAAACATTCAGTACTTC

J gene: TRBJ2-2
clone size: few
V gene: TRBV14
D gene: -
CDR3 protein: CASSPQGTTRTGELFF
CDR3 DNA: TGTGCCAGCAGCCCCCAGGGGACAACGCGTACCGGGGAGCTGTTTTTT

J gene: TRBJ2-5
clone size: -
V gene: TRBV29-1
D gene: -
CDR3 protein: CSAGLGPQETQYF
CDR3 DNA: TGCAGCGCCGGGCTCGGGCCTCAAGAGACCCAGTACTTC

J gene: TRBJ2-5
clone size: few
V gene: TRBV2
D gene: TRBD2
CDR3 protein: CASSEGAGGLETQYF
CDR3 DNA: TGTGCCAGCAGTGAAGGTGCGGGGGGTTTGGAGACCCAGTACTTC

J gene: TRBJ1-3
clone size: -
V gene: TRBV7-3
D gene: -
CDR3 protein: CASIPGGNSGNTIYF
CDR3 DNA: TGTGCCAGCATCCCTGGGGGGAACTCTGGAAACACCATATATTTT

J gene: TRBJ2-5
clone size: -
V gene: TRBV4-1
D gene: -
CDR3 protein: CASSQDGEETQYF
CDR3 DNA: TGCGCCAGCAGCCAAGACGGGGAAGAGACCCAGTACTTC

J gene: TRBJ1-2
clone size: many
V gene: TRBV7-2
D gene: -
CDR3 protein: CASSLVVPLINYGYTF
CDR3 DNA: TGTGCCAGCAGCTTAGTCGTCCCGCTTATTAACTATGGCTACACCTTC

J gene: TRBJ1-5
clone size: -
V gene: TRBV10-3
D gene: -
CDR3 protein: CAILLSYLTAKGPQHF
CDR3 DNA: TGTGCCATCCTCCTCTCCTACTTGACCGCAAAAGGGCCCCAGCATTTT